This is a list of T cell receptor beta chains from one sample in a study of somatic mutations in cytotoxic T cells in rheumatoid arthritis. Here immunoSEQ multiplex PCR was the method, and the copy in TCRdb shows in-frame clones only, minus some. This sample has around 20,000 clones, with about four fifths found just once. The material sequenced was CD8+ T cells sorted from blood. The receptors stem from a man between 18 and 35 years old with rheumatoid arthritis. Each CDR3 is given without its conserved first and last residue. D genes are given only for firm matches.

>NA|TRBV21-1|TRBJ1-2|12
ASSKGTGNYGYT
>TRBD2|TRBV27|TRBJ2-3|14
ASSLVLAGGAWGFY
>NA|TRBV6-6|TRBJ2-2|14
ASSIDRLRVTGELF
>TRBD1|TRBV4-1|TRBJ1-3|13
ASSLEDRAGNTIY
>NA|TRBV5-6|TRBJ1-2|12
ASSPVNNNYGYT
>NA|TRBV30|TRBJ1-2|11
AWSVGVLNGYT
>TRBD2|TRBV4-2|TRBJ2-1|11
AIPGGGYNEQF
>NA|TRBV14|TRBJ1-4|13
ASSPVEATNEKLF
>NA|TRBV5-6|TRBJ1-6|10
ASSLGTSPLH
>NA|TRBV25-1|TRBJ1-1|13
ASSAHRDTGSEAF
>NA|TRBV15|TRBJ1-1|13
ATSRGPDLNTEAF
>TRBD1|TRBV7-9|TRBJ1-4|15
ASSQGTGDPTNEKLF
>TRBD1|TRBV6-6|TRBJ2-5|12
ASNQNVQGETQY
>NA|TRBV7-6|TRBJ2-2|13
ASSPRGIISGELF
>NA|TRBV7-3|TRBJ1-6|13
ASSLQGSYNSPLH
>NA|TRBV4-2|TRBJ2-3|14
ASSLRPEPSTDTQY
>NA|TRBV9|TRBJ2-3|11
ASSPPIPDTQY
>NA|TRBV4-1|TRBJ1-2|13
ASSQEFRQGWGYT
>NA|TRBV29-1|TRBJ1-2|13
SVEDAGSWNYGYT
>NA|TRBV30|TRBJ2-6|13
AWSVLGSGANVLT
>NA|TRBV28|TRBJ1-5|11
ATNGYSNQPQH
>TRBD1|TRBV15|TRBJ2-1|15
ATSRGFWDRGPNEQF
>TRBD2|TRBV10-3|TRBJ2-2|15
AIRATSGGANTGELF
>TRBD2|TRBV6-6|TRBJ2-1|12
ASTLGAGGNEQF
>TRBD1|TRBV4-1|TRBJ1-2|15
ASSQFSPAGGGYGYT
>NA|TRBV6-5|TRBJ2-2|12
ASSLFTNTGELF
>TRBD1|TRBV5-6|TRBJ1-2|12
ASSLRRGPHGYT
>NA|TRBV13|TRBJ2-7|12
ASSLFRLSYEQY
>NA|TRBV27|TRBJ1-3|13
ASSLSKGFGNTIY
>TRBD1|TRBV7-9|TRBJ2-7|12
ASSYPGQVNEQY
>TRBD1|TRBV27|TRBJ1-5|12
ASSVDRASQPQH
>TRBD1|TRBV6-5|TRBJ2-2|11
ASRTGEAGELF
>TRBD2|TRBV7-6|TRBJ2-7|13
ASSRTSGGAYEQY